These 29 T cell receptor beta chains share one sample of origin, sequenced in a study of PD-L1 blockade in urothelial cancer. Profiled with immunoSEQ multiplex PCR; TCRdb holds only in-frame clones, not every one. This repertoire shows 100,000 or so clones, around 90% found once; its top ten account for 0.92%. Sequencing was performed on PBMCs, taken around atezolizumab (anti-PD-L1) treatment. The receptor set was obtained from a woman at least 80 years old with urothelial cancer.

This chain connects TRBV6-5 to TRBJ1-1, with D possibly TRBD1 on 5 matching bases. The V gene's germline CDR1 is MNHEY and CDR2 SVGAGI. V lost 6 bases and J 1 base, leaving 9 bases between the germline ends. The CDR3 contains 13 residues. Here the CDR3 DNA reads TGTGCCAGCAGCCCTGGGGCGAACACTGAAGCTTTCTTT. This gives the protein CASSPGANTEAFF.

The rearrangement uses TRBV9 and TRBJ2-7; D unclear. Germline CDR1 is SGDLS and CDR2 is YYNGEE. Trimming stripped 0 bases from V and 5 bases from J, with 12 bases between. This CDR3 comprises 14 residues. The CDR3 DNA sequence: TGTGCCAGCAGCGTAGATTCAAGAGGAAACGAGCAGTACTTC. Its protein is CASSVDSRGNEQYF.

The rearrangement joins TRBV6-1 to TRBJ1-1; 8 bases align to TRBD1. This CDR3 is built from 12 residues. The V and J ends lost 6 bases and 8 bases, in that order; junction bases with no gene match: 5. Germline CDR1 is MNHNS and CDR2 is SASEGT. CDR3 residues: CASRSQGGEAFF. As DNA, the CDR3 is TGTGCCAGCAGGTCACAGGGGGGGGAAGCTTTCTTT.

The CDR3 region has the DNA TGTGCCAGCAGTTCAACTAGCGGGAGGGCCCTTGAGCAGTTCTTC. This sequence encodes CASSSTSGRALEQFF. The rearrangement uses TRBV27 and TRBJ2-1, with 13 bases that match TRBD2. The CDR3 sequence is 15 residues long. Germline CDR1 and CDR2: MNHEY and SMNVEV (reference sequence). V shed 4 bases, J shed 9 bases, and the junction held 6 bases outside the gene matches.

This chain connects TRBV6-1 to TRBJ1-5; 8 bases line up with TRBD1. CDR3 length equals 13 residues. The V segment lost 4 bases and the J segment 15 bases; nucleotides outside the gene matches: 11. Per the germline V gene, CDR1 is MNHNS and CDR2 is SASEGT. For the CDR3, the DNA is TGTGCCAGCAGTGGGGGGACAGGTGTTGAACGGCATTTT. It is translated as CASSGGTGVERHF.

A single count supports this clone. The chain links TRBV7-9 to TRBJ2-5; 8 bases match TRBD2. Germline CDR1 is SEHNR and CDR2 is FQNEAQ (reference sequence). The V segment lost 7 bases and the J segment 2 bases; nucleotides outside the gene matches: 9. CDR3 length equals 15 residues. The CDR3 region has the DNA TGTGCCAGCACCCCGGGGGGGAGGCAACAAGAGACCCAGTACTTC. This codes for CASTPGGRQQETQYF.

The chain uses TRBV6-5 and TRBJ1-4; maybe TRBD1 (5 bases). CDR1 MNHEY and CDR2 SVGAGI come from the germline V gene. This CDR3 is 13 amino acids long. V was clipped by 7 bases and J by 7 bases, with 13 bases between them. The CDR3 region is CASTHRRGEKLFF. The CDR3 DNA sequence: TGTGCCAGCACCCACAGGAGGGGTGAAAAACTGTTTTTT.

The rearrangement links TRBV9 to TRBJ2-3; 10 bases fit TRBD2. J gave up 0 bases and V 0 bases, and 4 bases lay outside the gene matches. This CDR3 is built from 17 residues. Per the germline V gene, CDR1 is SGDLS and CDR2 is YYNGEE. The CDR3 DNA reads TGTGCCAGCAGCGTAGAGGTGACTAGCGGGAGCACAGATACGCAGTATTTT. This sequence encodes CASSVEVTSGSTDTQYF.

This clone was seen a handful of times. This sequence joins TRBV30 and TRBJ2-1; TRBD2 aligns across 13 bases. The V segment lost 2 bases and the J segment 10 bases; nucleotides outside the gene matches: 8. Germline V gene data show CDR1 as GTSNPN and CDR2 as SVGIG (reference sequence). There are 15 residues in the CDR3. The CDR3 region has the DNA TGTGCCTGGAGTATTACTAGCGGGAGGGCCTACGAGCAGTTCTTC. It is translated as CAWSITSGRAYEQFF.

This clone was seen just once. The V and J genes are TRBV7-9 and TRBJ2-1, with a possible D match to TRBD2 (6 bases). V lost 11 bases and J 3 bases, leaving 11 bases between the germline ends. Germline CDR1 reads SEHNR; CDR2 reads FQNEAQ (reference sequence). The CDR3 covers 12 residues. CDR3 protein: CAGRLGYNEQFF. The DNA of the CDR3 is TGTGCCGGCCGACTAGGCTACAATGAGCAGTTCTTC.

This chain connects TRBV9 to TRBJ2-2, with TRBD1 matching over 12 bases. The V gene's germline CDR1 is SGDLS and CDR2 YYNGEE. Losses at the gene ends were 3 bases for V and 9 bases for J; bases not matched to a gene: 12. There are 17 residues in the CDR3. CDR3 residues: CASSAPLSGTGGRELFF. CDR3 coding DNA: TGTGCCAGCAGCGCCCCACTGAGCGGGACAGGGGGCAGGGAGCTGTTTTTT. Drawing the rest from reference TRBV9 and TRBJ2-2, the complete variable domain is DSGVTQTPKHLITATGQRVTLRCSPRSGDLSVYWYQQSLDQGLQFLIQYYNGEERAKGNILERFSAQQFPDLHSELNLSSLELGDSALYFCASSAPLSGTGGRELFFGEGSRLTVL.

The DNA for the CDR3 is TGTGCCAGCAGCGTAGCCCTGCAGGGGATTTACGAGCAGTACTTC. It encodes CASSVALQGIYEQYF. V gene TRBV9 combines with J gene TRBJ2-7; D is possibly TRBD1 (6 bases). The germline V and J ends were trimmed by 0 bases and 4 bases, with 14 bases remaining between them. Germline CDR1 and CDR2: SGDLS and YYNGEE. The CDR3 runs 15 residues.

In its sample, this clone was seen once. V usage is TRBV19 and J usage is TRBJ2-1; D is unclear. The germline V and J ends were trimmed by 2 bases and 10 bases, with 18 bases remaining between them. Germline loops: CDR1 LNHDA, CDR2 SQIVND (reference sequence). The CDR3 covers 15 residues. The CDR3, as DNA: TGTGCCAGTAGTATAATTCCGTCGACGTGGGCGGAGCAGTTCTTC. Its protein is CASSIIPSTWAEQFF.

In nucleotides, the CDR3 is TGTGCCAGCAAGGCGCTTGGGCTCGACCCGACATTGCCGTTCTTC. Translated: CASKALGLDPTLPFF. V usage is TRBV2 and J usage is TRBJ2-1; D remains unclear. CDR3 length: 15 amino acids. The V end lost 7 bases, the J end lost 15 bases, and 28 bases lay between the germline ends. Germline V gene lookup returns CDR1 SNHLY and CDR2 FYNNEI.

V and J are TRBV27 and TRBJ2-3, with 13 bases matching TRBD2. Germline CDR1 and CDR2: MNHEY and SMNVEV (reference sequence). CDR3 length equals 14 residues. J was trimmed by 3 bases and V by 8 bases; bases with no gene match: 2. The CDR3 coding sequence is TGTGCCAGCGGACTAGCGGGAGTTACAGATACGCAGTATTTT. It codes for CASGLAGVTDTQYF.

This chain joins TRBV30 and TRBJ1-2; tentatively, D is TRBD1 (6 bases). Trimming took off 0 bases at V and 2 bases at J, with 10 bases between the two ends. The CDR3 is 14 amino acids. Germline V gene lookup returns CDR1 GTSNPN and CDR2 SVGIG (reference sequence). The CDR3 loop reads CAWSVHTGNYGYTF. The CDR3 nucleotides read TGTGCCTGGAGTGTACATACAGGGAACTATGGCTACACCTTC.

The rearrangement joins TRBV7-9 to TRBJ1-5; D possibly corresponds to TRBD1 (5 bases). With 2 bases removed from V and 10 bases from J, the gap between germline ends came to 9 bases. Germline CDR1 reads SEHNR; CDR2 reads FQNEAQ (reference sequence). The CDR3 is 12 amino acids. The CDR3 DNA is TGTGCCAGCAGCTTAAACAGGTTACCCCAGCATTTT. Its protein is CASSLNRLPQHF.

The chain joins TRBV27 to TRBJ1-4, with 8 bases lining up with TRBD1. Germline V gene lookup returns CDR1 MNHEY and CDR2 SMNVEV (reference sequence). This CDR3 region has 15 residues. The junction had 11 bases not matched to a gene; V was cut back by 6 bases and J by 8 bases. The CDR3 protein is CASRPDRGGWEKLFF. The DNA of the CDR3 is TGTGCCAGCAGACCAGACAGGGGAGGATGGGAAAAACTGTTTTTT.

The rearrangement links TRBV6-5 to TRBJ2-3, with 11 nucleotides matching TRBD2. V trimming: 7 bases; J trimming: 4 bases; junction bases outside the gene matches: 4. The CDR3 extends over 14 amino acids. Germline values: CDR1 MNHEY, CDR2 SVGAGI. This CDR3 is CASKTSGMSDTQYF. The CDR3 coding sequence is TGTGCCAGCAAGACTAGCGGGATGTCAGATACGCAGTATTTT.

This clone was seen a few times. The chain has TRBV28 and TRBJ1-5; no clear D gene. The CDR3 totals 15 residues. Looked up from germline, CDR1 is MDHEN and CDR2 is SYDVKM. The V and J ends lost 7 bases and 1 base respectively, with 14 bases between them. CDR3 sequence: CASTPGDLSNQPQHF. For the CDR3, the DNA is TGTGCCAGCACTCCCGGGGATTTGAGCAATCAGCCCCAGCATTTT.

The sample holds one count of this clone. The chain carries TRBV30 and TRBJ2-3; 7 bases map to TRBD2. Germline V gene sequence: CDR1 GTSNPN, CDR2 SVGIG (reference sequence). The V and J ends lost 1 base and 5 bases, in that order; junction bases with no gene match: 0. CDR3 length equals 12 residues. CDR3 sequence: CAWSGGGDTQYF. DNA for the CDR3: TGTGCCTGGAGTGGGGGGGGAGATACGCAGTATTTT.

The chain is built from TRBV27 and TRBJ2-1; TRBD1 is a possible D gene (6 bases). V was clipped by 5 bases and J by 9 bases, with 23 bases between them. Germline V CDR1 and CDR2: MNHEY, SMNVEV (reference sequence). This CDR3 is built from 16 residues. Here the CDR3 reads CASSQLIPTGLGEQFF. DNA for the CDR3: TGTGCCAGCAGTCAACTAATACCTACAGGGTTAGGTGAGCAGTTCTTC.

This chain uses TRBV29-1 with TRBJ2-3; TRBD1 matches at 7 bases. The CDR3 contains 14 residues. Germline V gene lookup returns CDR1 SQVTM and CDR2 ANQGSEA. J lost 0 bases, V lost 3 bases, and 3 bases had no gene match. The CDR3 region is CSVETGQSTDTQYF. In DNA, the CDR3 is TGCAGCGTTGAGACGGGACAGAGCACAGATACGCAGTATTTT.

The chain is built from TRBV19 and TRBJ2-7; the D gene is possibly TRBD1 (6 bases). The V gene lost 9 bases and the J gene lost 0 bases, with 12 bases spanning the gap. The germline gives CDR1 LNHDA, CDR2 SQIVND (reference sequence). This CDR3 spans 13 amino acids. The CDR3 nucleotides are TGTGCCAGCGGGACATCACTCTCCTACGAGCAGTACTTC. As protein: CASGTSLSYEQYF. Full variable domain (outside the CDR3, taken from reference TRBV19 and TRBJ2-7): DGGITQSPKYLFRKEGQNVTLSCEQNLNHDAMYWYRQDPGQGLRLIYYSQIVNDFQKGDIAEGYSVSREKKESFPLTVTSAQKNPTAFYLCASGTSLSYEQYFGPGTRLTVT.

The chain is built from TRBV5-8 and TRBJ1-1; TRBD1 agrees at 7 bases. V lost 5 bases to trimming and J lost 0 bases; unmatched junction nucleotides: 16. CDR3 length equals 18 residues. Per germline, CDR1 SGHTS and CDR2 YDEGEE. CDR3 amino acids: CASRSIPGQHTMNTEAFF. For the CDR3, the DNA is TGTGCCAGCAGGTCAATACCGGGACAGCATACAATGAACACTGAAGCTTTCTTT.

Here the CDR3 reads CASSPAGGTAEAFF. In nucleotides, the CDR3 is TGCGCCAGCAGCCCCGCCGGGGGTACCGCTGAAGCTTTCTTT. This sequence joins TRBV5-1 and TRBJ1-1, with D tentatively TRBD1 (5 bases). This CDR3 spans 14 amino acids. Germline V gives CDR1 SGHRS, CDR2 YFSETQ. V gave up 4 bases and J gave up 6 bases, with 16 bases separating them.

V is TRBV29-1 and J is TRBJ2-6, with 7 positions matching TRBD1. Per germline, CDR1 SQVTM and CDR2 ANQGSEA. The CDR3 is 13 amino acids. Trimming removed 6 bases from V and 9 bases from J; junction bases left unmatched: 8. The CDR3: CSVSGQVGNVLTF. In DNA form, the CDR3 reads TGCAGCGTCAGCGGACAGGTGGGCAACGTCCTGACTTTC.

The chain has TRBV28 and TRBJ1-2, with D unclear. Germline values: CDR1 MDHEN, CDR2 SYDVKM. The CDR3 is 12 residues long. Trimming stripped 4 bases from V and 5 bases from J, with 8 bases between. The CDR3 DNA reads TGTGCCAGCAGTTATGGTCAGTATGGCTACACCTTC. This codes for CASSYGQYGYTF.

V and J are TRBV28 and TRBJ1-5; perhaps TRBD1 as D (6 bases). V was cut by 6 bases and J by 1 base, with 22 bases left in between. The CDR3 sequence is 18 residues long. CDR1 and CDR2 (germline): MDHEN, SYDVKM. CDR3 coding DNA: TGTGCCAGCAGGCCATCGCACGGGACACCGTTGAGCAATCAGCCCCAGCATTTT. Its protein product is CASRPSHGTPLSNQPQHF.